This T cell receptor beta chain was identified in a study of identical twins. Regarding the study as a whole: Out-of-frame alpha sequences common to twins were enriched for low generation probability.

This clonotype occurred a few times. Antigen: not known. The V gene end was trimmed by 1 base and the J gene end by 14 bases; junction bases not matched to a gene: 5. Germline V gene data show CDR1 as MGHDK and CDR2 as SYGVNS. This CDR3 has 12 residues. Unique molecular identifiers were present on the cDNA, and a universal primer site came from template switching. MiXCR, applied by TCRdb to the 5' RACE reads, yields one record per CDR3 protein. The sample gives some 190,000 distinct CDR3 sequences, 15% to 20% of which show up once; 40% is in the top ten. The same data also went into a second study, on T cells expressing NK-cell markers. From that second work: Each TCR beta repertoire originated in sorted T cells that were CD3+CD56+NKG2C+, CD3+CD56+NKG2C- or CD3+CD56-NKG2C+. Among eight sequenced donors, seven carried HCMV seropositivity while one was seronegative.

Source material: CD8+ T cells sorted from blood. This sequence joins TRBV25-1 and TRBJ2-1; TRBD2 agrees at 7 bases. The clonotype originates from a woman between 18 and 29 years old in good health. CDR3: CASSEWGGRKFF. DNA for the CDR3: TGTGCCAGCAGTGAATGGGGGGGTCGGAAGTTCTTC.